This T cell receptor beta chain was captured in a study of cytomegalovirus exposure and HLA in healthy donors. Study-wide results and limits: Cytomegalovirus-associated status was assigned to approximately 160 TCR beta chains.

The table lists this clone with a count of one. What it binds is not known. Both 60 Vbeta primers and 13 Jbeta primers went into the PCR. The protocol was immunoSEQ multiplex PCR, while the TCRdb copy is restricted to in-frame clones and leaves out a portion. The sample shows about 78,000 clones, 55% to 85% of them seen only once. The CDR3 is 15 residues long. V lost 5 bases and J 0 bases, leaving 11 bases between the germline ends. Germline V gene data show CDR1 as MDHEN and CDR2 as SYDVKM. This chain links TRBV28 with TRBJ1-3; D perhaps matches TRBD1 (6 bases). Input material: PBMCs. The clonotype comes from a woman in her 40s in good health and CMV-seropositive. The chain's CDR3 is CASSTGILSGNTIYF. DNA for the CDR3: TGTGCCAGCAGTACAGGGATTCTCTCTGGAAACACCATATATTTT.